A single sample gave rise to the 20 T cell receptor beta chains below, sequenced in a study of cytomegalovirus exposure and HLA in healthy donors. The PCR contained 60 Vbeta and 13 Jbeta primers. The protocol was immunoSEQ multiplex PCR, while the TCRdb copy is restricted to in-frame clones and leaves out a portion. The table lists 150,000 to 200,000 clones, roughly 80% of them singletons, with roughly 4.4% in the top ten. The sequenced material came from PBMCs. These receptors were collected from a woman aged 18 to 35 in good health and CMV-seropositive.

The V and J genes are TRBV7-8 and TRBJ2-2; 7 bases agree with TRBD1. This CDR3 has 14 amino acids. After removal of 5 bases from V and 4 bases from J, the junction contained 4 bases not matched to a gene. From germline, CDR1 is SGHVS and CDR2 FQNEAQ. This chain's CDR3 is CASSPSGGTGELFF. CDR3 sequence (DNA): TGTGCCAGCAGCCCCTCAGGGGGCACCGGGGAGCTGTTTTTT.

CDR3 region: CAISKTSLDSYTEAFF. The CDR3 bases are TGTGCCATTTCAAAGACCTCCCTGGACAGTTACACTGAAGCTTTCTTT. V and J are TRBV10-3 and TRBJ1-1, with a possible D match to TRBD1 (6 bases). This CDR3 comprises 16 residues. Trimming cost V 9 bases and J 3 bases, with 23 bases left between them. Germline V gene lookup returns CDR1 ENHRY and CDR2 SYGVKD.

This chain joins TRBV4-1 and TRBJ1-3; possibly TRBD1 for D (5 bases). CDR3 length equals 16 residues. The germline CDR1 and CDR2 sequences are MGHRA and YSYEKL. V lost 5 bases to trimming and J lost 3 bases, with 17 bases between them. CDR3 DNA: TGCGCCAGCAGCGACAATCGCGGGACGGTTGGAAACACCATATATTTT. Protein product: CASSDNRGTVGNTIYF.

The chain has TRBV15 and TRBJ2-4; 7 positions match TRBD1. CDR3 length: 15 residues. The germline V gene has CDR1 LNHNV and CDR2 YYDKDF (reference sequence). Losses at the gene ends were 10 bases for V and 2 bases for J; bases not matched to a gene: 11. The DNA for the CDR3 is TGTGCCAGCAGTGAGAGGGGGCTGTCCAAAAACATTCAGTACTTC. Residues: CASSERGLSKNIQYF.

The rearrangement links TRBV7-8 to TRBJ2-7, with a possible D match to TRBD1 (7 bases). Trimming pared 4 bases from V and 7 bases from J, leaving 14 bases between. The germline gives CDR1 SGHVS, CDR2 FQNEAQ. The CDR3 has 13 residues. CDR3 sequence: CASSSRGAGEQYF. As DNA, the CDR3 is TGTGCCAGCAGCTCCAGGGGGGCGGGGGAGCAGTACTTC.

This clone appeared a single time. The chain employs TRBV30 and TRBJ1-2; 10 bases match TRBD1. V shed 7 bases and J 1 base; nucleotides not matched to a gene: 3. CDR1 and CDR2 (germline): GTSNPN, SVGIG (reference sequence). This CDR3 spans 13 amino acids. The CDR3 here is CAYRDRGNYGYTF. DNA of the CDR3: TGTGCCTACCGGGACAGGGGTAACTATGGCTACACCTTC.

The chain employs TRBV29-1 and TRBJ2-7, with D maybe TRBD1 (5 bases). Trimming left V 6 bases short and J 5 bases short, with 11 bases between. The CDR3 contains 11 residues. Looked up from germline, CDR1 is SQVTM and CDR2 is ANQGSEA. The CDR3 DNA is TGCAGCGTACCTCAGGGAAACGAGCAGTACTTC. It is translated as CSVPQGNEQYF.

This chain connects TRBV4-1 to TRBJ2-7, with D unclear. This CDR3 is 15 amino acids long. Germline CDR1 and CDR2: MGHRA and YSYEKL. V lost 3 bases and J 2 bases, leaving 14 bases between the germline ends. Here the CDR3 DNA reads TGCGCCAGCAGCCAGATCGAACAGAACGCCTACGAGCAGTACTTC. Translating gives CASSQIEQNAYEQYF.

This chain uses TRBV7-2 with TRBJ1-1; D is uncertain. V lost 1 base and J lost 0, with 15 bases in between. Looked up from germline, CDR1 is SGHTA and CDR2 is FQGNSA. There are 17 residues in the CDR3. The CDR3, as DNA: TGTGCCAGCAGCTTAGACGGAGGTCTCCCCCTGAACACTGAAGCTTTCTTT. Its translation is CASSLDGGLPLNTEAFF.

This chain joins TRBV11-1 and TRBJ2-7, with 12 nucleotides matching TRBD1. The germline CDR1 and CDR2 sequences are SGHAT and FQDESV (reference sequence). The CDR3 totals 15 residues. Germline trimming cut 5 bases from V and 7 bases from J; bases unmatched to any gene: 9. Here the CDR3 reads CASSPRDRGRGEQYF. CDR3 nucleotides: TGTGCCAGCAGCCCCCGGGACAGGGGGCGCGGGGAGCAGTACTTC.

This chain joins TRBV27 and TRBJ2-3; 10 nucleotides agree with TRBD1. This CDR3 has 15 amino acids. Trimming at V came to 7 bases and at J to 1 base, leaving 5 bases not matched to a gene. Per germline, CDR1 MNHEY and CDR2 SMNVEV (reference sequence). The CDR3 region is CASIRDRGGTDTQYF. The CDR3 DNA reads TGTGCCAGCATCCGGGACAGGGGAGGCACAGATACGCAGTATTTT.

V gene TRBV9 combines with J gene TRBJ1-6; 9 bases are a match to TRBD1. V gave up 3 bases and J gave up 6 bases; unmatched junction bases: 7. The CDR3 spans 16 residues. The germline V gene has CDR1 SGDLS and CDR2 YYNGEE. The CDR3 bases are TGTGCCAGCAGCGGCCGACAGGGGGAGGCTAATTCACCCCTCCACTTT. Its translation: CASSGRQGEANSPLHF.

V gene TRBV10-3 combines with J gene TRBJ2-7, with a possible D match to TRBD2 (5 bases). Germline values: CDR1 ENHRY, CDR2 SYGVKD. V was pared by 6 bases and J by 3 bases, with 18 bases between. The CDR3 is 15 amino acids. The DNA for the CDR3 is TGTGCCATCAGGGAGGAAGGGTTGGCGGGCTACGAGCAGTACTTC. Its translation: CAIREEGLAGYEQYF.

This clone was recorded only once. The chain couples TRBV4-3 to TRBJ2-7, with a possible D match to TRBD1 (5 bases). CDR3 length equals 14 residues. CDR1 is LGHNA, CDR2 YSLEER, per germline. V was shortened by 3 bases and J by 4 bases, with 13 bases between the two germline ends. CDR3 in amino acids: CASSHTGYSYEQYF. CDR3 bases: TGCGCCAGCAGCCATACAGGATACTCTTACGAGCAGTACTTC.

The chain employs TRBV2 and TRBJ2-5, with TRBD1 as a possible D gene (7 bases). V was cut by 8 bases and J by 3 bases, with 16 bases left in between. In germline, CDR1 is SNHLY, CDR2 FYNNEI. The CDR3 is made up of 14 amino acids. This chain's CDR3 is CASGRRGQEETQYF. The DNA for the CDR3 is TGTGCCAGCGGCAGGAGGGGGCAGGAAGAGACCCAGTACTTC.

This chain links TRBV9 with TRBJ1-1; 7 positions match TRBD1. Unmatched junction bases numbered 6, after V lost 3 bases and J lost 4 bases. The CDR3 loop spans 14 amino acids. Germline V CDR1 and CDR2: SGDLS, YYNGEE. CDR3: CASSAQGGGTEAFF. The DNA of the CDR3 is TGTGCCAGCAGCGCCCAGGGGGGCGGCACTGAAGCTTTCTTT.

As concerns this clone: An end of the junction differs from the germline gene, which may be a read error. The chain couples TRBV30 to TRBJ1-6; no clear D. Germline loops: CDR1 GTSNPN, CDR2 SVGIG (reference sequence). This CDR3 has 10 amino acids. CDR3 protein: CALGEVKLTF. DNA for the CDR3: TGTGCCTTAGGAGAGGTCAAACTAACTTTT.

The genes are TRBV6-6 and TRBJ1-2, with a weak D call TRBD1 (6 bases). This CDR3 has 14 residues. CDR1 MNHNY and CDR2 SVGAGI come from the germline V gene (reference sequence). The V end was cut by 2 bases, the J end by 6 bases, with 13 bases between. The chain's CDR3 is CASSYGQGSDGYTF. CDR3 coding DNA: TGTGCCAGCAGTTACGGGCAGGGGAGTGATGGCTACACCTTC.

The J gene is TRBJ2-7, the V gene TRBV7-9, with D possibly TRBD1 on 5 matching bases. Germline V gene sequence: CDR1 SEHNR, CDR2 FQNEAQ (reference sequence). The CDR3 consists of 14 residues. V was shortened by 2 bases and J by 6 bases, with 14 bases between the two germline ends. The CDR3 loop reads CASSLKGDGGEQYF. Here the CDR3 DNA reads TGTGCCAGCAGCTTAAAAGGGGATGGTGGCGAGCAGTACTTC.

The chain employs TRBV10-2 and TRBJ2-3; tentatively, D is TRBD2 (6 bases). V was shortened by 1 base and J by 1 base, with 9 bases between the two germline ends. The CDR3 is 15 residues long. CDR1 is WSHSY and CDR2 is SAAADI in the germline V gene. The CDR3 DNA reads as TGCGCCAGCAGTGAGTGGGGGGTTGGCACAGATACGCAGTATTTT. Translating it yields CASSEWGVGTDTQYF.